Presented here are 5 T cell receptor beta chains from one specimen sequenced in a study of T cell repertoires in cytomegalovirus infection. TCRdb itself ran the reads through MiXCR, one entry per CDR3 protein. Altogether some 500,000 distinct CDR3 sequences are present, 40% being singletons, with the ten largest covering 48%. No antigens are known for them. The specimen was cultured PBMCs, collected from culture after CMV antigen stimulation. These receptors were collected from a human donor in good health (CMV status not recorded). Some clones in this sample may be carry-over from other donors' samples.

This chain joins TRBV6-6 and TRBJ2-7; TRBD1 matches 8 bases. Germline CDR1 MNHNY, CDR2 SVGAGI (reference sequence). The ends lost 5 bases at V and 5 bases at J; junction bases unmatched: 8. This CDR3 spans 14 amino acids. CDR3 DNA: TGTGCCAGCAGTAAGAAAGGGGGACAGGACGAGCAGTACTTC. As protein: CASSKKGGQDEQYF.

This clonotype has just a few counts. CDR3 sequence reads: CASSTRREPQDTQYF. CDR3 nucleotides: TGTGCCAGCAGTACTAGGAGGGAACCACAAGATACGCAGTATTTT. The chain is built from TRBV6-2 or TRBV6-3 and TRBJ2-3; TRBD2 is a possible D gene (6 bases). Looked up from germline, CDR1 is MNHEY and CDR2 is SVGEGT. Trimming took off 5 bases at V and 5 bases at J, with 17 bases between the two ends. The CDR3 is 15 amino acids.

The V and J genes are TRBV18 and TRBJ2-1; 9 nucleotides align to TRBD2. The CDR3 runs 15 residues. Germline CDR1 is KGHSH and CDR2 is LQKENI. V gave up 3 bases and J gave up 9 bases; unmatched junction bases: 9. Here the CDR3 reads CASSPRIAGVTEQFF. In nucleotides, the CDR3 is TGTGCCAGCTCACCCAGGATAGCGGGAGTCACTGAGCAGTTCTTC.

There are a few counts of this clonotype. The genes are TRBV4-1 and TRBJ2-2; 8 bases are shared with TRBD2. Unmatched junction bases numbered 15, after V lost 4 bases and J lost 5 bases. Germline V gene data show CDR1 as MGHRA and CDR2 as YSYEKL. CDR3 length: 18 amino acids. The CDR3 loop is CASSRGLAGALWTGELFF. The DNA of the CDR3 is TGCGCCAGCAGCCGGGGCCTAGCGGGTGCCCTGTGGACCGGGGAGCTGTTTTTT.

The chain has TRBV19 and TRBJ1-2, with TRBD1 identical over 10 bases. CDR3 length: 15 residues. V was pared by 4 bases and J by 2 bases, with 4 bases of the junction left unmatched. The germline gives CDR1 LNHDA, CDR2 SQIVND (reference sequence). The CDR3 DNA reads TGTGCCAGTAGTACGACAGGGGGCCCGAACTATGGCTACACCTTC. Translation: CASSTTGGPNYGYTF.